The TCR beta chain under discussion was sequenced for a study of radiotherapy plus CTLA-4 blockade in lung cancer. Background on the study: Disease control was achieved by about 29% of patients, and objective responses by more than 15%.

Germline CDR1 reads SEHNR; CDR2 reads FQNEAQ (reference sequence). V dropped 8 bases and J dropped 4; count of bases not matched to a gene: 4. This CDR3 comprises 12 residues. Findings of the study overall: Blood-borne expansion of tumor-derived TCR clones followed radiotherapy plus ipilimumab.

Produced via immunoSEQ multiplex PCR; TCRdb's table is partial and in-frame only. The sample has about 39,000 clones, 60% to 80% seen once. Patients had chemo-refractory metastatic non-small-cell lung cancer and received focal radiation plus CTLA-4 blockade that used ipilimumab. Notes on this clone: Its antigen is undetermined.

The chain is built from TRBV7-9 and TRBJ2-7; TRBD2 matches at 8 bases. The sample here was peripheral blood, taken from a patient treated with radiotherapy plus ipilimumab. The receptor was derived from a human donor with non-small cell lung cancer that progressed on radiotherapy plus ipilimumab. This chain's CDR3 is CASGSSGYEQYF. For the CDR3, the DNA is TGTGCCAGCGGCTCTAGCGGGTACGAGCAGTACTTC.